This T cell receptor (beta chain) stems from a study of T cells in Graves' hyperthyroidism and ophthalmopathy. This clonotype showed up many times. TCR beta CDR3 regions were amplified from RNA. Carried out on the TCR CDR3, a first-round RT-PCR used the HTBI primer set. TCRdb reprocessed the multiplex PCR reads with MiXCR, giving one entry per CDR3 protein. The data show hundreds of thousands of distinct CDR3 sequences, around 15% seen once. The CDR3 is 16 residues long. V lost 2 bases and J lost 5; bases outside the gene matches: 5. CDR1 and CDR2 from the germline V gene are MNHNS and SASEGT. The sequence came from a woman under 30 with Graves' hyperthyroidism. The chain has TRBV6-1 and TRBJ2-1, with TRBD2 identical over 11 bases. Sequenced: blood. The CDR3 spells CASSEWGTSGHNEQFF. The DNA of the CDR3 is TGTGCCAGCAGTGAATGGGGGACTAGCGGACACAATGAGCAGTTCTTC.